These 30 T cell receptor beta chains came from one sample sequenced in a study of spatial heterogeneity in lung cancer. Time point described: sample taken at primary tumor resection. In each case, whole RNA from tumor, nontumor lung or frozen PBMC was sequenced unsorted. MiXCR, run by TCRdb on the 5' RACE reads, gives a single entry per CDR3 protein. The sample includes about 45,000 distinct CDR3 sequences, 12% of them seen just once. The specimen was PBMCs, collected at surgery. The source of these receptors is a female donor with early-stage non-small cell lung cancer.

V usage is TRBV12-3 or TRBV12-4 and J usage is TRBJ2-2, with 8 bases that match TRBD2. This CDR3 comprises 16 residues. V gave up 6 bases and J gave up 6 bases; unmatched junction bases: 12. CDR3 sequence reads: CASRPRGGAHSGELFF. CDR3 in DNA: TGTGCCAGCAGACCCCGGGGGGGGGCCCATTCCGGGGAGCTGTTTTTT.

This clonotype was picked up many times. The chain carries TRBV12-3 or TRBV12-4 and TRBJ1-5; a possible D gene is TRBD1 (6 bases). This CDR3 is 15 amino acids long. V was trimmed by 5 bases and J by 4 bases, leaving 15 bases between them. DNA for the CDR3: TGTGCCAGCAGTCGAGGGACCAGGGGTAATCAGCCCCAGCATTTT. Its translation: CASSRGTRGNQPQHF.

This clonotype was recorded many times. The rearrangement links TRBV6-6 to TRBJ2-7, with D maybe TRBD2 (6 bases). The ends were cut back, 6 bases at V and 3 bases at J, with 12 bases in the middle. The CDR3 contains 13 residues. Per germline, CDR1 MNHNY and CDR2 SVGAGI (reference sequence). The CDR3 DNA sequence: TGTGCCAGCAGCTCTTGGGGGGTCTACGAGCAGTACTTC. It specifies CASSSWGVYEQYF.

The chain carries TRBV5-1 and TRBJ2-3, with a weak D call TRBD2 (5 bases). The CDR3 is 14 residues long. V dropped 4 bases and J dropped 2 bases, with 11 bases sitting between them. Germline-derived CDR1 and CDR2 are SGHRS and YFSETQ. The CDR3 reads CASSPDSATDTQYF. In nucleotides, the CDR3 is TGCGCCAGCAGCCCGGATAGCGCCACAGATACGCAGTATTTT.

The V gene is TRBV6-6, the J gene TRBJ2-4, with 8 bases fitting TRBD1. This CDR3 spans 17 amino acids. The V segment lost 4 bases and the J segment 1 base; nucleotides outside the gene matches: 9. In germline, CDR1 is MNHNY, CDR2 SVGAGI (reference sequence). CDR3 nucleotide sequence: TGTGCCAGCAGTTCTGGACAGGGAAGGCGCGCCAAAAACATTCAGTACTTC. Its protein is CASSSGQGRRAKNIQYF.

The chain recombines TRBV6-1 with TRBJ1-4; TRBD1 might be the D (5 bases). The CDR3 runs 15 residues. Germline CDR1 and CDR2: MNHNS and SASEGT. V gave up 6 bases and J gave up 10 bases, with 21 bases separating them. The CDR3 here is CASSPGTTLEGKLFF. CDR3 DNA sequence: TGTGCCAGCAGCCCCGGGACCACCCTGGAGGGAAAACTGTTTTTT.

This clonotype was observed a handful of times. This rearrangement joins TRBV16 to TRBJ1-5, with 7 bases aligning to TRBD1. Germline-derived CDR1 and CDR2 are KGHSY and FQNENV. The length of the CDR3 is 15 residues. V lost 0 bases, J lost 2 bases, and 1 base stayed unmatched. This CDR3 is CASSQSDRGNQPQHF. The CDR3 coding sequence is TGTGCCAGCAGCCAATCCGACAGGGGCAATCAGCCCCAGCATTTT.

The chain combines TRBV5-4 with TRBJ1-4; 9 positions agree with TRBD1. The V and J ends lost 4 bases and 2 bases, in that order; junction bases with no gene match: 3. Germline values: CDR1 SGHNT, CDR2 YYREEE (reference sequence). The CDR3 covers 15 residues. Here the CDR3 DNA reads TGTGCCAGCAGCGTGGGACAGGGCACTAATGAAAAACTGTTTTTT. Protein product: CASSVGQGTNEKLFF.

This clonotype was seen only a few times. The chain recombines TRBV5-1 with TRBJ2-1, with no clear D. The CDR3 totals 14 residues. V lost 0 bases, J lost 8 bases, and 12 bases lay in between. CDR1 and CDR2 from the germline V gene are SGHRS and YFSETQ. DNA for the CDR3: TGCGCCAGCAGCTTGGGGACCGTAATTGATGAGCAGTTCTTC. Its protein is CASSLGTVIDEQFF.

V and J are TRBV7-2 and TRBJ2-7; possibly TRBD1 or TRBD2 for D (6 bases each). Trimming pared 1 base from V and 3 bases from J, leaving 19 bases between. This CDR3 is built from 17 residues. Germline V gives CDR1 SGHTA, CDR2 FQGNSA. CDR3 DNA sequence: TGTGCCAGCAGCTTAGGTGGGCGCGGGGACACCCGCTACGAGCAGTACTTC. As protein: CASSLGGRGDTRYEQYF.

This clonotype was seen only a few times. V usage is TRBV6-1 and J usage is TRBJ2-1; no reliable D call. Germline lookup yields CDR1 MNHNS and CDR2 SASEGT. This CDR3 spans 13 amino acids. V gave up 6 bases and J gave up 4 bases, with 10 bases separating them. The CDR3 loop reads CASRTVGYNEQFF. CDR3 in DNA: TGTGCCAGCAGGACGGTTGGGTACAATGAGCAGTTCTTC.

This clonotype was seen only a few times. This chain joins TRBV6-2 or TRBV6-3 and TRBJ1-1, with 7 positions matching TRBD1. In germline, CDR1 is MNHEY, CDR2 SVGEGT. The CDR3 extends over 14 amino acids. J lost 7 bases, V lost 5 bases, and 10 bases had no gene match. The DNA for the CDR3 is TGTGCCAGCAGTCAGGGGACAGTCCTTCTTGAAGCTTTCTTT. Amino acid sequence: CASSQGTVLLEAFF.

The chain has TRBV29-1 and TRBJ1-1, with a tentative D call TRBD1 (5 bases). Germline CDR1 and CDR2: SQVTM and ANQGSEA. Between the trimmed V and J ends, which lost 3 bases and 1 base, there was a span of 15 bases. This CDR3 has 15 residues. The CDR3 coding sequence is TGCAGCGTTGAGTCCCGGACACTAGGGAACACTGAAGCTTTCTTT. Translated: CSVESRTLGNTEAFF.

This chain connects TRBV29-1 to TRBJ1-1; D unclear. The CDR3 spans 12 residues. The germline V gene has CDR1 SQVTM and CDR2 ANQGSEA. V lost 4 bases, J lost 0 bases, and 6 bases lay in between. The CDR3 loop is CSVGVMNTEAFF. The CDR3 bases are TGCAGCGTTGGGGTTATGAACACTGAAGCTTTCTTT.

CDR3 in DNA: TGCAGTGCTAGCAGCGGAAATGCCCCTAGCACAGATACGCAGTATTTT. Protein sequence: CSASSGNAPSTDTQYF. The V and J genes are TRBV20-1 and TRBJ2-3, with D perhaps TRBD2 (5 bases). CDR1 DFQATT and CDR2 SNEGSKA come from the germline V gene (reference sequence). V lost 3 bases to trimming and J lost 0 bases, with 16 bases between them. CDR3 length equals 16 residues.

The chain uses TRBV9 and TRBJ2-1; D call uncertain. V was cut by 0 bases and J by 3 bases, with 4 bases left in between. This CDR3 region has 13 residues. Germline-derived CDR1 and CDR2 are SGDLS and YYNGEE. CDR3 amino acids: CASSVGVYNEQFF. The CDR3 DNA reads TGTGCCAGCAGCGTAGGCGTCTACAATGAGCAGTTCTTC.

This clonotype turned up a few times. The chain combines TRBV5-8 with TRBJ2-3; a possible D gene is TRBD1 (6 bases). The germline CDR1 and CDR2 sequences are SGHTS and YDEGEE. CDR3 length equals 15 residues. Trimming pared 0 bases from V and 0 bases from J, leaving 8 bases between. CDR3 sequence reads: CASSLGRGSTDTQYF. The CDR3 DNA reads TGTGCCAGCAGCTTGGGCAGGGGCAGCACAGATACGCAGTATTTT.

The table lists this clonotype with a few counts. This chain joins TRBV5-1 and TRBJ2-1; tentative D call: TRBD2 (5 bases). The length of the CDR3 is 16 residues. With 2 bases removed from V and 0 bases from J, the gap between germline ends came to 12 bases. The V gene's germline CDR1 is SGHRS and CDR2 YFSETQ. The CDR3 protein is CASSFGADPSYNEQFF. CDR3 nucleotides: TGCGCCAGCAGCTTCGGAGCGGACCCCTCCTACAATGAGCAGTTCTTC.

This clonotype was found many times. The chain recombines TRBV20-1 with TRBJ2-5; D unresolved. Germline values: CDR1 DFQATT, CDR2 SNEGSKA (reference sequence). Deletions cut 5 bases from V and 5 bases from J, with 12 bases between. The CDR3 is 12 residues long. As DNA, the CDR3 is TGCAGTGCTGGAAACTTCCGGGAGACCCAGTACTTC. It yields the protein CSAGNFRETQYF.

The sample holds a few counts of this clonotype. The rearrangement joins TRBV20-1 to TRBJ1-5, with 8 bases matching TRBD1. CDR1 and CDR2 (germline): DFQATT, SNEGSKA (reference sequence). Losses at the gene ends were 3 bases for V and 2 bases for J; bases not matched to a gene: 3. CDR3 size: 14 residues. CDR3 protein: CSASPDRGNQPQHF. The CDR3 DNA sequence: TGCAGTGCTAGTCCGGACAGGGGCAATCAGCCCCAGCATTTT.

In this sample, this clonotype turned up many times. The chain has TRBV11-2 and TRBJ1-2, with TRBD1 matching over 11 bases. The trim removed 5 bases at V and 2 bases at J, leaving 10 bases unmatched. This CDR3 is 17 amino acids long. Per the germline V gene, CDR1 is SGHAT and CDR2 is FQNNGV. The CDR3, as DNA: TGTGCCAGCAGCCAGCCGGGACAGGGGGGCACAAACTATGGCTACACCTTC. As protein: CASSQPGQGGTNYGYTF.

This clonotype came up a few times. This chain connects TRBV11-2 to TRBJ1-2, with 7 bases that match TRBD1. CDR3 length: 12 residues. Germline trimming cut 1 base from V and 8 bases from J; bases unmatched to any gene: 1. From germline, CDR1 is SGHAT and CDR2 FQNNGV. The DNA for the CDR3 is TGTGCCAGCAGCTTAGCAGGGGGAGGCTACACCTTC. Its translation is CASSLAGGGYTF.

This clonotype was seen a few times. CDR3: CASSFRDVRTDTQYF. Here the CDR3 DNA reads TGCGCCAGCAGCTTCCGGGACGTCCGCACAGATACGCAGTATTTT. The V call is TRBV5-1, the J call TRBJ2-3; possibly TRBD1 or TRBD2 for D (5 bases each). CDR1 and CDR2 from the germline V gene are SGHRS and YFSETQ. V lost 2 bases to trimming and J lost 1 base, with 11 bases between them. The CDR3 consists of 15 residues.

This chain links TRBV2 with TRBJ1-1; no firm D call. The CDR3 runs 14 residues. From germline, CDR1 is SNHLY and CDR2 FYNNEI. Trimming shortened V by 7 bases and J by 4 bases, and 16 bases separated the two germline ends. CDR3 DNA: TGTGCCAGCACCTTCGACGGAAGGTCCACTGAAGCTTTCTTT. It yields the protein CASTFDGRSTEAFF.

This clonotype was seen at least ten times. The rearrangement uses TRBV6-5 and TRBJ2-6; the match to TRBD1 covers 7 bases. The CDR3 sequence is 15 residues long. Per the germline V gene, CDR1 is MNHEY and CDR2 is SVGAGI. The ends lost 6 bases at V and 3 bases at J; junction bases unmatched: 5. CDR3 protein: CASSRQGLGANVLTF. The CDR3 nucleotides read TGTGCCAGCAGCCGACAGGGTCTTGGGGCCAACGTCCTGACTTTC.

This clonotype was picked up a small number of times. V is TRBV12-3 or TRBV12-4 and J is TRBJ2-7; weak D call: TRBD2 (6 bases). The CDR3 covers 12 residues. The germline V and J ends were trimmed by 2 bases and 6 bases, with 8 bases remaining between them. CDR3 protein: CASSLNGGEQYF. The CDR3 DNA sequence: TGTGCCAGCAGTTTAAACGGGGGCGAGCAGTACTTC.

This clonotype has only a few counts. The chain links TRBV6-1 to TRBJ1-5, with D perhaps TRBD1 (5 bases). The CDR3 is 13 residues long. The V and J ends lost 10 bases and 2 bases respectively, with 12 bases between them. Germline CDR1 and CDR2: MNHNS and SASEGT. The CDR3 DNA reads TGTGCCACCCTCGGGGGGGGCAATCAGCCCCAGCATTTT. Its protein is CATLGGGNQPQHF.

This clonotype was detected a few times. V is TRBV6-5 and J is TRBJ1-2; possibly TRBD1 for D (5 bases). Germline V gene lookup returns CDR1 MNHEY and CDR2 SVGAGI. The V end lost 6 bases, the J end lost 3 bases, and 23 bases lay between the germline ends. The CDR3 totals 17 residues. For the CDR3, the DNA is TGTGCCAGCAGCCAAGGGCCGCCGGGACGCGGGCACTATGGCTACACCTTC. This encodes CASSQGPPGRGHYGYTF.

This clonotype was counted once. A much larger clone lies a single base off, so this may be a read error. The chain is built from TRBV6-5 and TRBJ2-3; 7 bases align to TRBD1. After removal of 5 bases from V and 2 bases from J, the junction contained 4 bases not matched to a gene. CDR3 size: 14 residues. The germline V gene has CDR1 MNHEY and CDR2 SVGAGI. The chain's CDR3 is CASSRQGDTDTQYF. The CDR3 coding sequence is TGTGCCAGCAGTCGACAGGGCGACACAGATACGCAGTATTTT.

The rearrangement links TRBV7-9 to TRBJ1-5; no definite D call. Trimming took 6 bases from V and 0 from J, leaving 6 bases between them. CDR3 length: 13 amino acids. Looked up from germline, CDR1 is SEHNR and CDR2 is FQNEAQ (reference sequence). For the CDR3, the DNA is TGTGCCAGCAGTTGGGGTAGCAATCAGCCCCAGCATTTT. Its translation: CASSWGSNQPQHF.